The present T cell receptor beta chain was sequenced within a study of shared clonotypes between healthy human individuals. V dropped 6 bases and J dropped 7; count of bases not matched to a gene: 6. The CDR3 extends over 14 amino acids. Germline CDR1 reads MNHEY; CDR2 reads SMNVEV (reference sequence). An even split of each subset's genomic DNA across several immunoSEQ plates was performed. Clones were sequenced by immunoSEQ multiplex PCR, and TCRdb holds only the in-frame ones, with some missing. The sample yields about 480,000 clones, 70% to 80% seen once. The origin of this receptor is a middle-aged woman in good health. Some clones in this sample may be carry-over from other donors' samples. The J gene is TRBJ2-2, the V gene TRBV27, with 9 bases fitting TRBD1. Sequenced sample: PBMCs. CDR3 sequence reads: CASSRQGVIGELFF. In nucleotides, the CDR3 is TGTGCCAGCAGCCGACAGGGGGTTATCGGGGAGCTGTTTTTT.